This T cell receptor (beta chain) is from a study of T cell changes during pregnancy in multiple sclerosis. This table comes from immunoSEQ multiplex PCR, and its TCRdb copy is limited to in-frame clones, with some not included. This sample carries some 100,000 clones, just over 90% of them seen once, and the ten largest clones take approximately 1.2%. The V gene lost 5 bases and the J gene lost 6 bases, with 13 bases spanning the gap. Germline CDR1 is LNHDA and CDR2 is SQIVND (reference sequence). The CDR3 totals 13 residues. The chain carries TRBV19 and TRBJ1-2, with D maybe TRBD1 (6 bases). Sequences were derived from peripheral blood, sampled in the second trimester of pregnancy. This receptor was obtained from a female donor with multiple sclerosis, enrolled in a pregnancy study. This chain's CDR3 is CASSLGTPDGYTF. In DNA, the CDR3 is TGTGCCAGTAGTCTAGGGACACCGGATGGCTACACCTTC.